These 6 T cell receptor beta chains were all obtained from the same sample, sequenced in a study of T cells in Graves' hyperthyroidism and ophthalmopathy. Amplification of TCR beta CDR3 regions used RNA as the template. First-round RT-PCR targeting the TCR CDR3 was performed with the HTBI primer set. TCRdb analysed the multiplex PCR reads with MiXCR anew, one entry per CDR3 protein. The sample contains 50,000 to 75,000 distinct CDR3 sequences, about 49% of which appear only once. Sequences were obtained from blood. All receptors come from a woman aged 25 to 39 with Graves' ophthalmopathy.

This clonotype came up many times. The chain employs TRBV29-1 and TRBJ2-2; 9 bases match TRBD1. Germline V lookup: CDR1 SQVTM, CDR2 ANQGSEA. The V segment lost 7 bases and the J segment 6 bases; nucleotides outside the gene matches: 9. CDR3 size: 14 residues. CDR3 amino acids: CSARDREVSGELFF. The CDR3 nucleotides are TGCAGCGCACGGGACAGGGAAGTTTCCGGGGAGCTGTTTTTT.

This clonotype was detected many times. A read error may explain this, as a much larger clone is one base away. The genes are TRBV9 and TRBJ2-5; 9 bases map to TRBD2. Germline V gives CDR1 SGDLS, CDR2 YYNGEE. This CDR3 comprises 16 residues. V lost 0 bases, J lost 4 bases, and 7 bases stayed unmatched. The CDR3 here is CASSVGSSGSAETQYF. CDR3 bases: TGTGCCAGCAGCGTAGGGAGTAGCGGGAGTGCAGAGACCCAGTACTTC.

About this clonotype: The junction differs from germline at one of its ends, possibly a read error. This sequence joins TRBV7-6 and TRBJ1-1; the D is unclear. The CDR3 is 9 residues long. Germline values: CDR1 SGHVS, CDR2 FNYEAQ. In DNA, the CDR3 is TGTGCCAGCAGCCAACGACAAATCTGG. It is translated as CASSQRQIW.

This clonotype was observed a single time. The rearrangement uses TRBV7-2 and TRBJ2-7; possible D gene TRBD1, 5 bases. Germline lookup yields CDR1 SGHTA and CDR2 FQGNSA. V was cut by 5 bases and J by 3 bases, with 14 bases left in between. This CDR3 spans 14 amino acids. The CDR3 DNA follows: TGTGCCAGCAGCCCTAGACAGCCCCACTACGAGCAGTACTTC. Translated: CASSPRQPHYEQYF. The variable domain in full, with the rest retrieved from reference TRBV7-2 and TRBJ2-7, is GAGVSQSPSNKVTEKGKDVELRCDPISGHTALYWYRQSLGQGLEFLIYFQGNSAPDKSGLPSDRFSAERTGGSVSTLTIQRTQQEDSAVYLCASSPRQPHYEQYFGPGTRLTVT.

This clonotype was recorded at least ten times. The V call is TRBV7-3, the J call TRBJ2-1; D gene uncertain. CDR1 and CDR2 (germline): SGHTA, FQGTGA. This CDR3 comprises 13 residues. V lost 4 bases to trimming and J lost 5 bases, with 9 bases between them. In DNA form, the CDR3 reads TGTGCCAGCAGCTCTAACAGTCACAATGAGCAGTTCTTC. This translates into CASSSNSHNEQFF. Complete variable domain (other parts from reference TRBV7-3 and TRBJ2-1): GAGVSQTPSNKVTEKGKYVELRCDPISGHTALYWYRQSLGQGPEFLIYFQGTGAADDSGLPNDRFFAVRPEGSVSTLKIQRTERGDSAVYLCASSSNSHNEQFFGPGTRLTVL.

This chain connects TRBV20-1 to TRBJ1-5; D ambiguous. Trimming shortened V by 0 bases and J by 0 bases, and 9 bases separated the two germline ends. The CDR3 consists of 15 residues. CDR1 is DFQATT and CDR2 is SNEGSKA in the germline V gene (reference sequence). The CDR3 is CSARDGAPSNQPQHF. The CDR3 DNA reads as TGCAGTGCTAGAGATGGAGCTCCTAGCAATCAGCCCCAGCATTTT.